Shown below are 8 T cell receptor beta chains from a single sample sequenced in a study of cytomegalovirus exposure and HLA in healthy donors. Primers included in the PCR were 60 Vbeta and 13 Jbeta primers. Clones were sequenced by immunoSEQ multiplex PCR, and TCRdb holds only the in-frame ones, with some missing. Of 74,000 or so clones listed, roughly 75% are singletons. Sequenced input: PBMCs. Receptors were obtained from a woman aged 40 to 50 in good health and CMV-seronegative.

This rearrangement joins TRBV2 to TRBJ2-5; TRBD1 agrees at 8 bases. The J call may be incorrect, as the DNA end agrees better with TRBJ2-7. The CDR3 is 15 residues long. Germline assignment: CDR1 SNHLY and CDR2 FYNNEI. The CDR3 sequence is CASRERTAGGLEQYF. CDR3 coding DNA: TGTGCCAGCAGAGAGCGGACCGCAGGGGGCCTCGAGCAGTACTTC.

V is TRBV30 and J is TRBJ1-1; 7 positions agree with TRBD1. V shed 2 bases and J 5 bases; nucleotides not matched to a gene: 5. CDR1 is GTSNPN and CDR2 is SVGIG in the germline V gene (reference sequence). The CDR3 has 13 amino acids. CDR3 protein: CAWSSQGVTEAFF. As DNA, the CDR3 is TGTGCCTGGAGTAGTCAGGGGGTAACTGAAGCTTTCTTT.

The J gene is TRBJ2-1, the V gene TRBV5-6, with a weak D call TRBD2 (5 bases). CDR1 and CDR2 from the germline V gene are SGHDT and YYEEEE. The CDR3 sequence is 13 residues long. The V end was cut by 2 bases, the J end by 4 bases, with 7 bases between. The CDR3 spells CASSFRTYNEQFF. The CDR3, as DNA: TGTGCCAGCAGCTTTCGGACTTACAATGAGCAGTTCTTC.

This clone was recorded only once. The V gene is TRBV11-1, the J gene TRBJ2-3, with D possibly matching TRBD2 (5 bases). V was pared by 1 base and J by 6 bases, with 8 bases between. The CDR3 is 13 residues long. CDR1 is SGHAT and CDR2 is FQDESV in the germline V gene (reference sequence). The CDR3, as DNA: TGTGCCAGCAGCTTAGGGACTTGGGATACGCAGTATTTT. Translating it yields CASSLGTWDTQYF. The full variable domain, in which reference TRBV11-1 and TRBJ2-3 provide the parts outside the CDR3, is EAEVAQSPRYKITEKSQAVAFWCDPISGHATLYWYRQILGQGPELLVQFQDESVVDDSQLPKDRFSAERLKGVDSTLKIQPAELGDSAMYLCASSLGTWDTQYFGPGTRLTVL.

This clone has just a few counts. V is TRBV14 and J is TRBJ1-1; D unclear. V was cut by 4 bases and J by 3 bases, with 15 bases left in between. Looked up from germline, CDR1 is SGHDN and CDR2 is FVKESK. The CDR3 is 15 amino acids. The CDR3 is CASSPLGKGYTEAFF. CDR3 sequence (DNA): TGTGCCAGCAGCCCCCTCGGGAAGGGTTACACTGAAGCTTTCTTT. The full variable domain, with the rest looked up from reference TRBV14 and TRBJ1-1, is EAGVTQFPSHSVIEKGQTVTLRCDPISGHDNLYWYRRVMGKEIKFLLHFVKESKQDESGMPNNRFLAERTGGTYSTLKVQPAELEDSGVYFCASSPLGKGYTEAFFGQGTRLTVV.

The chain carries TRBV30 and TRBJ1-1; 8 bases line up with TRBD1. Per the germline V gene, CDR1 is GTSNPN and CDR2 is SVGIG (reference sequence). The length of the CDR3 is 12 residues. The V gene end was trimmed by 3 bases and the J gene end by 4 bases; junction bases not matched to a gene: 1. CDR3 DNA: TGTGCCTGGAGGGACAGGGTCACTGAAGCTTTCTTT. Translated, it gives CAWRDRVTEAFF.

The rearrangement joins TRBV13 to TRBJ2-7, with TRBD2 as a possible D gene (7 bases). The V end lost 4 bases, the J end lost 3 bases, and 16 bases lay between the germline ends. Germline CDR1 is PRHDT and CDR2 is FYEKMQ (reference sequence). The CDR3 consists of 15 residues. CDR3 bases: TGTGCCAGCAGCTGGGATTGGGGGGGCCACTACGAGCAGTACTTC. It is translated as CASSWDWGGHYEQYF.

V is TRBV7-2 and J is TRBJ1-1, with TRBD1 matching over 9 bases. From germline, CDR1 is SGHTA and CDR2 FQGNSA. J lost 5 bases, V lost 1 base, and 5 bases had no gene match. This CDR3 comprises 15 residues. The DNA for the CDR3 is TGTGCCAGCAGCTTAGTCCCGGACAGGGGAACTGAAGCTTTCTTT. Translated, it gives CASSLVPDRGTEAFF. The full variable domain, its missing parts supplied by reference TRBV7-2 and TRBJ1-1, is GAGVSQSPSNKVTEKGKDVELRCDPISGHTALYWYRQSLGQGLEFLIYFQGNSAPDKSGLPSDRFSAERTGGSVSTLTIQRTQQEDSAVYLCASSLVPDRGTEAFFGQGTRLTVV.